The 25 T cell receptor beta chains below all came from one sample that was sequenced in a study of T-cell reconstitution after alpha-beta-depleted transplantation in children. Molecular barcoding with unique molecular identifiers was used for the TCRbeta library. Each CDR3 protein gets one entry after TCRdb re-called the PCR reads with MiXCR. The sample includes fewer than 1 million distinct CDR3 sequences, around 17% of them seen just once. The specimen was PBMCs, mostly from graft donor cells, collected 360 days after TCRalphabeta/CD19-depleted stem cell transplant. These TCRs come from a male patient aged 10 to 17 who had a stem cell transplant for acute lymphoblastic leukemia, so the T cells may come from the graft donor.

The CDR3 nucleotides read TGCGCCAGCAGCAACAGGGTCTTCTACGAGCAGTACTTC. Protein sequence: CASSNRVFYEQYF. This chain joins TRBV10-2 and TRBJ2-7, with a weak D call TRBD1 (6 bases). Trimming stripped 6 bases from V and 3 bases from J, with 12 bases between. The CDR3 has 13 amino acids. CDR1 is WSHSY, CDR2 SAAADI, per germline.

There are many counts of this clonotype. The rearrangement uses TRBV12-3 or TRBV12-4 and TRBJ2-7; 7 bases are a match to TRBD1. The CDR3 covers 15 residues. J gave up 0 bases and V 6 bases, and 8 bases lay outside the gene matches. As DNA, the CDR3 is TGTGCCAGCAGCCAGGGACAGCTGAGCTCCTACGAGCAGTACTTC. Amino acid sequence: CASSQGQLSSYEQYF.

Many counts were recorded for this clonotype. The rearrangement joins TRBV18 to TRBJ2-7, with 7 bases aligning to TRBD2. The CDR3 sequence is 15 residues long. Trimming cost V 3 bases and J 4 bases; bases outside gene matches: 9. CDR1 KGHSH and CDR2 LQKENI come from the germline V gene. In DNA, the CDR3 is TGTGCCAGCTCACCGATGCCTAGCGGTCATTACGAGCAGTACTTC. This codes for CASSPMPSGHYEQYF.

This clonotype was counted a few times. V gene TRBV5-1 combines with J gene TRBJ2-3, with no clear D. The CDR3 has 13 residues. V was pared by 9 bases and J by 6 bases, with 17 bases between. Germline CDR1 SGHRS, CDR2 YFSETQ. The CDR3 is CATTTWPRDTQYF. The CDR3 DNA sequence: TGCGCCACCACGACATGGCCCCGGGATACGCAGTATTTT. The variable domain in full, with the rest retrieved from reference TRBV5-1 and TRBJ2-3, is KAGVTQTPRYLIKTRGQQVTLSCSPISGHRSVSWYQQTPGQGLQFLFEYFSETQRNKGNFPGRFSGRQFSNSRSEMNVSTLELGDSALYLCATTTWPRDTQYFGPGTRLTVL.

V usage is TRBV18 and J usage is TRBJ2-7; TRBD2 matches at 10 bases. The CDR3 is made up of 15 amino acids. Germline lookup yields CDR1 KGHSH and CDR2 LQKENI. V trimming: 5 bases; J trimming: 2 bases; junction bases outside the gene matches: 6. The CDR3 sequence is CASSTGTSATYEQYF. The CDR3 DNA reads as TGTGCCAGCTCAACCGGGACTAGCGCAACCTACGAGCAGTACTTC.

In its sample, this clonotype was seen many times. The chain couples TRBV20-1 to TRBJ2-7; 7 bases align to TRBD1. The CDR3 extends over 14 amino acids. Trimming removed 6 bases from V and 3 bases from J; junction bases left unmatched: 11. Germline V lookup: CDR1 DFQATT, CDR2 SNEGSKA (reference sequence). CDR3 sequence (DNA): TGCAGTGCGAGACCGGGACAGAGTTACTACGAGCAGTACTTC. Translating gives CSARPGQSYYEQYF.

This rearrangement joins TRBV9 to TRBJ2-7; 7 positions match TRBD2. The CDR3 runs to 15 residues. Germline-derived CDR1 and CDR2 are SGDLS and YYNGEE. V lost 2 bases and J lost 3; bases outside the gene matches: 8. As DNA, the CDR3 is TGTGCCAGCAGCGTCGGCGGGAGTGAAATCTACGAGCAGTACTTC. It specifies CASSVGGSEIYEQYF. Full variable domain (outside the CDR3, taken from reference TRBV9 and TRBJ2-7): DSGVTQTPKHLITATGQRVTLRCSPRSGDLSVYWYQQSLDQGLQFLIQYYNGEERAKGNILERFSAQQFPDLHSELNLSSLELGDSALYFCASSVGGSEIYEQYFGPGTRLTVT.

This chain connects TRBV29-1 to TRBJ2-3; 7 nucleotides line up with TRBD2. Per the germline V gene, CDR1 is SQVTM and CDR2 is ANQGSEA. The CDR3 totals 14 residues. V was clipped by 2 bases and J by 5 bases; unmatched bases: 7. The CDR3 nucleotides read TGCAGCGTTGAAAAGTGGTTAGCGGGAGATACGCAGTATTTT. Translated: CSVEKWLAGDTQYF.

This clonotype was found many times. CDR3 in DNA: TGTGCCATCAGTGACCCCCCGACAGGGGTGGGCAATGAGCAGTTCTTC. Amino acids: CAISDPPTGVGNEQFF. The chain combines TRBV10-3 with TRBJ2-1; 8 nucleotides agree with TRBD1. V shed 3 bases, J shed 6 bases, and the junction held 10 bases outside the gene matches. This CDR3 is 16 amino acids long. Germline values: CDR1 ENHRY, CDR2 SYGVKD.

This chain connects TRBV14 to TRBJ2-7, with TRBD1 matching over 12 bases. V shed 2 bases, J shed 5 bases, and the junction held 4 bases outside the gene matches. Germline loops: CDR1 SGHDN, CDR2 FVKESK. The CDR3 spans 15 residues. The CDR3 reads CASSQWGQGAHEQYF. The CDR3 nucleotides are TGTGCCAGCAGCCAATGGGGACAGGGGGCCCACGAGCAGTACTTC.

Only a few counts were recorded for this clonotype. The chain recombines TRBV29-1 with TRBJ2-4; D ambiguous. Trimming removed 5 bases at V and 4 bases at J, with 12 bases between. The germline V gene encodes CDR1 SQVTM and CDR2 ANQGSEA. This CDR3 is 13 amino acids long. The CDR3 loop reads CSVKRTAKNIQYF. The DNA of the CDR3 is TGCAGCGTTAAACGGACCGCTAAAAACATTCAGTACTTC. Based on the CDR3 plus reference TRBV29-1 and TRBJ2-4, the full variable domain is SAVISQKPSRDICQRGTSLTIQCQVDSQVTMMFWYRQQPGQSLTLIATANQGSEATYESGFVIDKFPISRPNLTFSTLTVSNMSPEDSSIYLCSVKRTAKNIQYFGAGTRLSVL.

This clonotype was observed at least ten times. The rearrangement joins TRBV12-3 or TRBV12-4 to TRBJ1-5, with TRBD1 matching over 9 bases. J was trimmed by 3 bases and V by 6 bases; bases with no gene match: 3. The CDR3 runs 14 residues. For the CDR3, the DNA is TGTGCCAGCAGCCGGACAGGGGTCAATCAGCCCCAGCATTTT. Residues: CASSRTGVNQPQHF.

This chain links TRBV6-5 with TRBJ1-3, with D unclear. Germline loops: CDR1 MNHEY, CDR2 SVGAGI. The CDR3 has 12 amino acids. With 5 bases removed from V and 4 bases from J, the gap between germline ends came to 6 bases. The chain's CDR3 is CASSRFGNTIYF. DNA of the CDR3: TGTGCCAGCAGTCGGTTCGGAAACACCATATATTTT.

The CDR3 is CASYMGGQSSGANVLTF. The CDR3, as DNA: TGCGCCTCCTACATGGGGGGACAGAGCTCTGGGGCCAACGTCCTGACTTTC. The rearrangement joins TRBV5-1 to TRBJ2-6; tentatively, D is TRBD1 (7 bases). CDR3 length: 17 amino acids. Germline-derived CDR1 and CDR2 are SGHRS and YFSETQ. V lost 10 bases and J lost 0, with 20 bases in between. The whole variable domain, remainder taken from reference TRBV5-1 and TRBJ2-6, is KAGVTQTPRYLIKTRGQQVTLSCSPISGHRSVSWYQQTPGQGLQFLFEYFSETQRNKGNFPGRFSGRQFSNSRSEMNVSTLELGDSALYLCASYMGGQSSGANVLTFGAGSRLTVL.

The chain has TRBV15 and TRBJ1-5; D perhaps matches TRBD1 (5 bases). The V and J ends lost 0 bases and 5 bases respectively, with 23 bases between them. This CDR3 is built from 19 residues. CDR1 is LNHNV, CDR2 YYDKDF, per germline (reference sequence). The CDR3 nucleotides read TGTGCCACCAGCAGAGAGAGGCCCGTCGGCAGGGCTTACGATCAGCCCCAGCATTTT. Its translation is CATSRERPVGRAYDQPQHF.

This clonotype has at least ten counts. The chain recombines TRBV12-3 or TRBV12-4 with TRBJ2-2, with 9 bases identical to TRBD1. The ends lost 5 bases at V and 7 bases at J; junction bases unmatched: 5. The CDR3 loop spans 14 amino acids. The CDR3 protein is CASSVTGGIGELFF. Here the CDR3 DNA reads TGTGCCAGCAGTGTTACAGGGGGCATCGGGGAGCTGTTTTTT.

This clonotype was counted only a few times. V usage is TRBV5-1 and J usage is TRBJ2-3, with D tentatively TRBD1 (7 bases). The germline V and J ends were trimmed by 2 bases and 0 bases, with 16 bases remaining between them. The CDR3 loop spans 17 amino acids. Germline V CDR1 and CDR2: SGHRS, YFSETQ. CDR3 in DNA: TGCGCCAGCAGCTTCCTCGCGGGACAGACTAGCACAGATACGCAGTATTTT. Translated: CASSFLAGQTSTDTQYF.

This clonotype came up many times. The chain has TRBV5-5 and TRBJ2-7, with TRBD1 identical over 8 bases. The CDR3 contains 15 residues. CDR1 SGHKS and CDR2 YYEKEE come from the germline V gene (reference sequence). The V and J ends lost 0 bases and 3 bases, in that order; junction bases with no gene match: 5. DNA of the CDR3: TGTGCCAGCAGCTTGGAGGGACAGGAGTTCTACGAGCAGTACTTC. It encodes CASSLEGQEFYEQYF.

This clonotype has a count of ten or more. The chain carries TRBV5-1 and TRBJ2-7; no definite D call. There are 15 residues in the CDR3. Germline CDR1 SGHRS, CDR2 YFSETQ. V dropped 0 bases and J dropped 3 bases, with 13 bases sitting between them. This chain's CDR3 is CASSLDVGLLYEQYF. In DNA, the CDR3 is TGCGCCAGCAGCTTGGACGTGGGCCTCCTCTACGAGCAGTACTTC.

This clonotype was seen a few times. The gene calls are TRBV7-8 and TRBJ1-5; weak D call: TRBD1 (6 bases). The CDR3 consists of 17 residues. V was clipped by 5 bases and J by 7 bases, with 24 bases between them. In germline, CDR1 is SGHVS, CDR2 FQNEAQ. The CDR3 loop reads CASSLLGSGAAGQPQHF. Here the CDR3 DNA reads TGTGCCAGCAGCCTCCTCGGGTCGGGGGCGGCTGGGCAGCCCCAGCATTTT.

This clonotype appeared a few times. The rearrangement links TRBV10-3 to TRBJ2-2; D not resolved. The CDR3 is 13 residues long. V shed 2 bases and J shed 6 bases, with 7 bases lying between them. From germline, CDR1 is ENHRY and CDR2 SYGVKD. CDR3 nucleotide sequence: TGTGCCATCAGTGAGGGACCTCCCGGGGAGCTGTTTTTT. It codes for CAISEGPPGELFF.

The chain recombines TRBV5-1 with TRBJ2-3; D unclear. Germline V CDR1 and CDR2: SGHRS, YFSETQ. This CDR3 comprises 12 residues. Trimming shortened V by 1 base and J by 4 bases, and 4 bases separated the two germline ends. The CDR3 here is CASSLNSDTQYF. The CDR3 DNA is TGCGCCAGCAGCTTGAATTCAGATACGCAGTATTTT.

The rearrangement uses TRBV20-1 and TRBJ1-5; D may be TRBD1 (5 bases). Trimming removed 3 bases from V and 2 bases from J, with 14 bases in between. The CDR3 runs to 15 residues. Germline V gene data show CDR1 as DFQATT and CDR2 as SNEGSKA (reference sequence). CDR3 sequence reads: CSASGRAGGNQPQHF. The CDR3 bases are TGCAGTGCTAGCGGGCGGGCGGGGGGCAATCAGCCCCAGCATTTT.

The chain joins TRBV5-5 to TRBJ2-1; D remains ambiguous. CDR1 and CDR2 from the germline V gene are SGHKS and YYEKEE (reference sequence). The CDR3 totals 17 residues. V lost 1 base to trimming and J lost 0 bases, with 14 bases between them. The CDR3 bases are TGTGCCAGCAGCTTGCTGGGAAGGTCGAGCTCCTACAATGAGCAGTTCTTC. This translates into CASSLLGRSSSYNEQFF. Based on the CDR3 plus reference TRBV5-5 and TRBJ2-1, the full variable domain is DAGVTQSPTHLIKTRGQQVTLRCSPISGHKSVSWYQQVLGQGPQFIFQYYEKEERGRGNFPDRFSARQFPNYSSELNVNALLLGDSALYLCASSLLGRSSSYNEQFFGPGTRLTVL.

This chain uses TRBV6-5 with TRBJ2-7; 9 bases fit TRBD1. Trimming cost V 4 bases and J 0 bases; bases outside gene matches: 7. The CDR3 totals 16 residues. Germline CDR1 and CDR2: MNHEY and SVGAGI. CDR3 in DNA: TGTGCCAGCAGTTCCCGCCGGGACAGGGTCTCCTACGAGCAGTACTTC. Protein: CASSSRRDRVSYEQYF.